A selection of T cell receptor beta chains follows, all from one sample in a study of shared clonotypes between healthy human individuals. Only in-frame clones appear in the TCRdb table, and some are missing; sequencing was by immunoSEQ multiplex PCR. The table lists approximately 980,000 clones, 70% to 85% of them singletons. The sample consisted of memory CD4+ T cells sorted from blood. The receptor set was obtained from a man aged 18 to 29 in good health. Both conserved end residues are part of each CDR3. A D gene is named only where the DNA matches it firmly. The listing skips clone size in some rows; elsewhere it reads once, few, many or a size class.

j_call: TRBJ2-2
v_call: TRBV5-1
clone_size: -
d_call: TRBD2
cdr3_nt: TGCGCCAGCAGCTTAGCGGGAGCTAACACCGGGGAGCTGTTTTTT
cdr3_aa: CASSLAGANTGELFF

j_call: TRBJ1-4
v_call: TRBV28
clone_size: -
d_call: TRBD1
cdr3_nt: TGTGCCAGCAGCGGCCCGGGACAGGGTAATGAAAAACTGTTTTTT
cdr3_aa: CASSGPGQGNEKLFF

j_call: TRBJ2-7
v_call: TRBV4-1
clone_size: -
d_call: -
cdr3_nt: TGCGCCAGCAGCCATCGGACAGACTCCTACGAGCAGTACTTC
cdr3_aa: CASSHRTDSYEQYF

j_call: TRBJ2-7
v_call: TRBV6-5
clone_size: -
d_call: TRBD1
cdr3_nt: TGTGCCAGCAGTAATAGGACAGGGGGCTTTTCCGAGCAGTACTTC
cdr3_aa: CASSNRTGGFSEQYF

j_call: TRBJ2-2
v_call: TRBV9
clone_size: -
d_call: -
cdr3_nt: TGTGCCAGCAGCCCACAGACAGGACTTAACACCGGGGAGCTGTTTTTT
cdr3_aa: CASSPQTGLNTGELFF

j_call: TRBJ2-3
v_call: TRBV2
clone_size: -
d_call: -
cdr3_nt: TGTGCCAGCAGGCGAGAGATAAACACAGATACGCAGTATTTT
cdr3_aa: CASRREINTDTQYF

j_call: TRBJ2-7
v_call: TRBV28
clone_size: once
d_call: TRBD1
cdr3_nt: TGTGCCAGCAGTTTATTGACAGGGAACTACGAGCAGTACTTC
cdr3_aa: CASSLLTGNYEQYF

j_call: TRBJ2-7
v_call: TRBV5-1
clone_size: -
d_call: TRBD1
cdr3_nt: TGCGCCAGCAGCTTGGGAGGAACAGGGGACGAGCAGTACTTC
cdr3_aa: CASSLGGTGDEQYF

j_call: TRBJ2-5
v_call: TRBV5-1
clone_size: once
d_call: TRBD1
cdr3_nt: TGCGCCAGCTTCAGCGGACAGGCTAAAGAGACCCAGTACTTC
cdr3_aa: CASFSGQAKETQYF

j_call: TRBJ1-2
v_call: TRBV5-1
clone_size: -
d_call: -
cdr3_nt: TGCGCCAGCAGCTTGGACAGGACCGAGGGCTACACCTTC
cdr3_aa: CASSLDRTEGYTF

j_call: TRBJ2-2
v_call: TRBV30
clone_size: few
d_call: -
cdr3_nt: TGTGCCTGGAGTTCCCCTTTTCAAAGGGGAAGGAACACCGGGGAGCTGTTTTTT
cdr3_aa: CAWSSPFQRGRNTGELFF

j_call: TRBJ1-4
v_call: TRBV6-5
clone_size: -
d_call: -
cdr3_nt: TGTGCCAGCAGTTTACGGACAGATGAAAAACTGTTTTTT
cdr3_aa: CASSLRTDEKLFF

j_call: TRBJ1-4
v_call: TRBV7-9
clone_size: few
d_call: TRBD1
cdr3_nt: TGTGCCAGCAGCCCGCATGACAGGGGGAATGAAAAACTGTTTTTT
cdr3_aa: CASSPHDRGNEKLFF

j_call: TRBJ2-7
v_call: TRBV6-5
clone_size: -
d_call: -
cdr3_nt: TGTGCCAGCAGATCCGACAGAACCTACGAGCAGTACTTC
cdr3_aa: CASRSDRTYEQYF

j_call: TRBJ2-7
v_call: TRBV7-6
clone_size: -
d_call: -
cdr3_nt: TGTGCCAGCAGCCGCCAGGGGGGGACAGCTACCTACGAGCAGTACTTC
cdr3_aa: CASSRQGGTATYEQYF

j_call: TRBJ1-6
v_call: TRBV7-9
clone_size: -
d_call: -
cdr3_nt: TGTGCCAGCAGCTTCCCAACAGTGACTGGATCACCCCTCCACTTT
cdr3_aa: CASSFPTVTGSPLHF

j_call: TRBJ1-6
v_call: TRBV5-6
clone_size: once
d_call: -
cdr3_nt: TGTGCCAGCAGCTTGTCGGCAGGGGTCAATTCACCCCTCCACTTT
cdr3_aa: CASSLSAGVNSPLHF

j_call: TRBJ1-2
v_call: TRBV7-6
clone_size: -
d_call: TRBD1
cdr3_nt: TGTGCCAGCAGCCTGGGACAGGGGAAGTATGGCTACACCTTC
cdr3_aa: CASSLGQGKYGYTF

j_call: TRBJ2-7
v_call: TRBV6-4
clone_size: -
d_call: TRBD2
cdr3_nt: TGTGCCAGCAACCTTAGCGGGTCCTACGAGCAGTACTTC
cdr3_aa: CASNLSGSYEQYF

j_call: TRBJ1-5
v_call: TRBV6-6
clone_size: -
d_call: TRBD1
cdr3_nt: TGTGCCAGCAGGGGACTACAGGGGAGTTCCAATCAGCCCCAGCATTTT
cdr3_aa: CASRGLQGSSNQPQHF

j_call: TRBJ2-2
v_call: TRBV14
clone_size: few
d_call: -
cdr3_nt: TGTGCCAGCAGCCAAGATGTCGGGGAGCTGTTTTTT
cdr3_aa: CASSQDVGELFF

j_call: TRBJ2-7
v_call: TRBV18
clone_size: -
d_call: -
cdr3_nt: TGTGCCAGCTCACCACGTAGAGAGCGGGAGCAGTACTTC
cdr3_aa: CASSPRREREQYF

j_call: TRBJ1-4
v_call: TRBV28
clone_size: -
d_call: -
cdr3_nt: TGTGCCAGCAGTGAGCCGGGAGCTACTAATGAAAAACTGTTTTTT
cdr3_aa: CASSEPGATNEKLFF

j_call: TRBJ1-2
v_call: TRBV5-1
clone_size: -
d_call: TRBD1
cdr3_nt: TGCGCCAGCAGCTCCGGGACAGCGAACTATGGCTACACCTTC
cdr3_aa: CASSSGTANYGYTF

j_call: TRBJ1-1
v_call: TRBV27
clone_size: -
d_call: TRBD1
cdr3_nt: TGTGCCAGCAGTCCCGGGACAGGGGTGAACACTGAAGCTTTCTTT
cdr3_aa: CASSPGTGVNTEAFF

j_call: TRBJ2-1
v_call: TRBV27
clone_size: many
d_call: -
cdr3_nt: TGTGCCAGCAGTCAGGGGATATACAATGAGCAGTTCTTC
cdr3_aa: CASSQGIYNEQFF

j_call: TRBJ2-5
v_call: TRBV9
clone_size: -
d_call: -
cdr3_nt: TGTGCCAGCAGCGTATACGGGACCCAGTACTTC
cdr3_aa: CASSVYGTQYF

j_call: TRBJ1-3
v_call: TRBV7-6
clone_size: many
d_call: -
cdr3_nt: TGTGCCAGCAGCCCCGGACCGAACTCTGGAAACACCATATATTTT
cdr3_aa: CASSPGPNSGNTIYF

j_call: TRBJ2-3
v_call: TRBV6-1
clone_size: -
d_call: -
cdr3_nt: TGTGCCAGCAGTGAAGCAAGTGGGACAGATACGCAGTATTTT
cdr3_aa: CASSEASGTDTQYF

j_call: TRBJ1-1
v_call: TRBV7-2
clone_size: -
d_call: -
cdr3_nt: TGTGCCAGCAGCCCTGGGACGGGAGGAGAAGCTTTCTTT
cdr3_aa: CASSPGTGGEAFF

j_call: TRBJ2-3
v_call: TRBV7-9
clone_size: -
d_call: -
cdr3_nt: TGTGCCAGCAGCTTAGACGGAGCCTCAGATACGCAGTATTTT
cdr3_aa: CASSLDGASDTQYF

j_call: TRBJ1-2
v_call: TRBV5-6
clone_size: -
d_call: -
cdr3_nt: TGTGCCAGCAGCTTGGGGTCGAGGGCCGACTTCTATGGCTACACCTTC
cdr3_aa: CASSLGSRADFYGYTF

j_call: TRBJ2-7
v_call: TRBV6-6
clone_size: few
d_call: -
cdr3_nt: TGTGCCAGCAGCCCGTATGAGGGCCGCGAGCAGTACTTC
cdr3_aa: CASSPYEGREQYF

j_call: TRBJ1-2
v_call: TRBV19
clone_size: -
d_call: TRBD1
cdr3_nt: TGTGCCAGTAGTATCCCCTCAGGGGGTACTGGAGGCTACACCTTC
cdr3_aa: CASSIPSGGTGGYTF

j_call: TRBJ2-1
v_call: TRBV6-9
clone_size: -
d_call: TRBD2
cdr3_nt: TGTGCCAGCAGTGCCGGACTAGCGGGAGGGAGCCTCTGCAATGAGCAGTTCTTC
cdr3_aa: CASSAGLAGGSLCNEQFF

j_call: TRBJ1-6
v_call: TRBV5-6
clone_size: -
d_call: TRBD1
cdr3_nt: TGTGCCAGCAGCTCGGACAGGGGGCGCGGCTCACCCCTCCACTTT
cdr3_aa: CASSSDRGRGSPLHF

j_call: TRBJ2-5
v_call: TRBV6-6
clone_size: -
d_call: -
cdr3_nt: TGTGCCAGCTCCGCACTTTGGGGGGGCTTCGGGACCCAGTACTTC
cdr3_aa: CASSALWGGFGTQYF

j_call: TRBJ1-2
v_call: TRBV30
clone_size: -
d_call: -
cdr3_nt: TGTGCCTGGAATCGGGGGGCGAATGGCTACACCTTC
cdr3_aa: CAWNRGANGYTF

j_call: TRBJ2-7
v_call: TRBV9
clone_size: -
d_call: TRBD1
cdr3_nt: TGTGCCAGCAGCGTGATGGGACAGGGGGTCGCCGAGCAGTACTTC
cdr3_aa: CASSVMGQGVAEQYF

j_call: TRBJ2-3
v_call: TRBV9
clone_size: -
d_call: -
cdr3_nt: TGTGCCAGCAGCACGACCGGGACCACTCTGGATACGCAGTATTTT
cdr3_aa: CASSTTGTTLDTQYF

j_call: TRBJ2-1
v_call: TRBV15
clone_size: few
d_call: -
cdr3_nt: TGTGCCACCAGCAGGAGTCGGGATACGGGCAATGAGCAGTTCTTC
cdr3_aa: CATSRSRDTGNEQFF

j_call: TRBJ2-5
v_call: TRBV18
clone_size: many
d_call: -
cdr3_nt: TGTGCCAGCTCAACCATAAGGTCTGAGACCCAGTACTTC
cdr3_aa: CASSTIRSETQYF